The present entry profiles one T cell receptor (beta chain) with its context. The antigen remains undetermined. Germline V gene sequence: CDR1 ENHRY, CDR2 SYGVKD. The V and J ends lost 2 bases and 7 bases, in that order; junction bases with no gene match: 11. The CDR3 has 16 residues. With a J-beta primer mix and a sample-barcoded 5' primer, a second PCR ran 7 to 11 cycles. TCRdb itself ran the 5' RACE reads through MiXCR, one entry per CDR3 protein. Of 600,000 to 1,000,000 distinct CDR3 sequences in the sample, more than 45% were seen once. This record belongs to a study of blood T cells in healthy people across ages. General study findings and limits: The unknown donor CMV status may have confounded expanded clonotype changes.

The chain has TRBV10-3 and TRBJ2-7; TRBD2 aligns across 10 bases. This TCR derives from a man aged 30-40 years in good health. The source material was blood. DNA of the CDR3: TGTGCCATCAGTGAGACCGCCGAGCGGGAGGGCAATGAGCAGTACTTC. Translation gives CAISETAEREGNEQYF.